The TCR beta chain described here comes from a study of T-cell reconstitution after alpha-beta-depleted transplantation in children. The TCRbeta library incorporated unique molecular identifiers. TCRdb re-derived calls from the PCR reads in MiXCR, one entry per CDR3 protein. Among roughly 52,000 distinct CDR3 sequences, under 6% were seen once, and the ten largest hold 30%. Study results and limitations: One year post-transplant, T-cell counts and diversity were largely derived from T cells produced anew. About two months after transplant, alpha-beta T cells reportedly came from several hundred expanded graft clones. Surviving recipient T cells and thymic progenitors underlay high day-60 TCRbeta diversity in some patients.

In this sample, this clonotype turned up many times. Its matching antigen is unknown. This clonotype originated in a female patient between 2 and 10 years old who had a stem cell transplant for aplastic anemia, so the T cells may come from the graft donor. Here the sequenced sample was PBMCs, mostly from graft donor cells, taken 60 days after TCRalphabeta/CD19-depleted stem cell transplant.

In DNA, the CDR3 is TGTGCCAGCAGAGGTCAGGGATCCACCGGGGAGCTGTTTTTT. It specifies CASRGQGSTGELFF. J is TRBJ2-2 and V is TRBV27; D might be TRBD1 (5 bases). Germline loops: CDR1 MNHEY, CDR2 SMNVEV (reference sequence). This CDR3 is 14 amino acids long. The V and J ends lost 6 bases and 4 bases respectively, with 12 bases between them.